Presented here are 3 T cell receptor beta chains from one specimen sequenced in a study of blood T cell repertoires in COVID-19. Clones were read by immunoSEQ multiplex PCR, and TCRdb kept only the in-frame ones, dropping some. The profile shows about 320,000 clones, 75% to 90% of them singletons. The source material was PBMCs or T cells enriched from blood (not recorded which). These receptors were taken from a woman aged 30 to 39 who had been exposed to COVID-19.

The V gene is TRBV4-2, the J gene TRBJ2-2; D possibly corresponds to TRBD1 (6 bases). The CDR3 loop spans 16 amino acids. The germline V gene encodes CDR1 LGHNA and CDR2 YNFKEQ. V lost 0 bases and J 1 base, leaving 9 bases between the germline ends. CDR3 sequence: CASSQEGGLNTGELFF. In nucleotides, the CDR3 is TGTGCCAGCAGCCAAGAAGGGGGATTGAACACCGGGGAGCTGTTTTTT.

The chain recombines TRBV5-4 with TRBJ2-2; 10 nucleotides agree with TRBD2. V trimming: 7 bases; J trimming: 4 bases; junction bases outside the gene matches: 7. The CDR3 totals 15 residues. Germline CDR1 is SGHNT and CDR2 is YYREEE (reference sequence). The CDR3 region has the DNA TGTGCCAGCTCCCAGCGGGGGGGTATCACCGGGGAGCTGTTTTTT. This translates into CASSQRGGITGELFF.

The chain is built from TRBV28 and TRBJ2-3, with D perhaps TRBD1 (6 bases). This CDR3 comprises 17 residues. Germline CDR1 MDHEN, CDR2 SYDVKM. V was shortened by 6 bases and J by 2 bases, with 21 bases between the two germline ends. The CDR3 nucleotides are TGTGCCAGCAGCCCAACCGCTGCCTCAGGGGACACAGATACGCAGTATTTT. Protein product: CASSPTAASGDTDTQYF. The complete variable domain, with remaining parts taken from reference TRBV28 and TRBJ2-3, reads DVKVTQSSRYLVKRTGEKVFLECVQDMDHENMFWYRQDPGLGLRLIYFSYDVKMKEKGDIPEGYSVSREKKERFSLILESASTNQTSMYLCASSPTAASGDTDTQYFGPGTRLTVL.